Listed below are T cell receptor beta chains from one sample, sequenced in a study of long-term antiretroviral therapy in people with HIV. Produced via immunoSEQ multiplex PCR; TCRdb's table is partial and in-frame only. The table lists fewer than 35,000 clones, 83% of them singletons. The sequencing used unsorted PBMCs, collected 0.4 years before starting antiretroviral therapy. The receptors shown here come from a man younger than 30 with HIV. Both conserved end residues are trimmed from each CDR3. A D gene is named only where the DNA matches it firmly.

J gene: TRBJ1-4
D gene: -
V gene: TRBV5-1
CDR3 protein: ASSPGQVDEKLF

J gene: TRBJ1-1
D gene: -
V gene: TRBV5-1
CDR3 protein: ASSLGVQVEAF

J gene: TRBJ2-7
D gene: TRBD2
V gene: TRBV10-3
CDR3 protein: AISVASGSGEQY

J gene: TRBJ1-5
D gene: TRBD1
V gene: TRBV7-9
CDR3 protein: ASSLAGGSQPQH

J gene: TRBJ2-1
D gene: -
V gene: TRBV6-6
CDR3 protein: ASTKILGSYNEQF

J gene: TRBJ1-2
D gene: -
V gene: TRBV2
CDR3 protein: ASSELVSDYGYT

J gene: TRBJ2-2
D gene: -
V gene: TRBV6-6
CDR3 protein: ASAGRANTGELF

J gene: TRBJ1-2
D gene: -
V gene: TRBV7-9
CDR3 protein: ASSSTVVSYGYT

J gene: TRBJ1-2
D gene: -
V gene: TRBV7-3
CDR3 protein: ASSFWGGYGYT

J gene: TRBJ2-5
D gene: TRBD2
V gene: TRBV30
CDR3 protein: AWSGLTSGGAETQY

J gene: TRBJ1-5
D gene: -
V gene: TRBV6-7
CDR3 protein: ASSYSAGVRPQH

J gene: TRBJ2-3
D gene: -
V gene: TRBV28
CDR3 protein: ASRYYDTQY

J gene: TRBJ2-6
D gene: -
V gene: TRBV7-2
CDR3 protein: ASSSYGLPTTSGANVLT

J gene: TRBJ2-3
D gene: -
V gene: TRBV7-3
CDR3 protein: ASSPRGFITDTQY

J gene: TRBJ1-2
D gene: -
V gene: TRBV29-1
CDR3 protein: SVRPRGWSYGYT

J gene: TRBJ2-3
D gene: -
V gene: TRBV11-2
CDR3 protein: ASSLGGFRVTDTQY

J gene: TRBJ1-2
D gene: -
V gene: TRBV4-3
CDR3 protein: ASSYRSLYGYT

J gene: TRBJ2-2
D gene: TRBD2
V gene: TRBV7-9
CDR3 protein: ASSLGLAGVGGELF

J gene: TRBJ1-5
D gene: -
V gene: TRBV6-1
CDR3 protein: ASRGDSYSNQPQH

J gene: TRBJ2-7
D gene: TRBD1
V gene: TRBV7-3
CDR3 protein: ASSLHRGYEQY

J gene: TRBJ1-2
D gene: -
V gene: TRBV7-9
CDR3 protein: ASSSSGFGGYT

J gene: TRBJ1-1
D gene: TRBD1
V gene: TRBV5-6
CDR3 protein: ASSLQGASTEAF

J gene: TRBJ1-5
D gene: -
V gene: TRBV28
CDR3 protein: ASSSPELYQPQH